These T cell receptor beta chains were read from a single sample in a study of glioma-infiltrating T cells after dendritic cell vaccination. Using immunoSEQ multiplex PCR, the repertoire was profiled, and TCRdb retains in-frame clones only, with some absent. The sample holds about 50,000 clones; over 75% are singletons and the top ten take over 10%. The specimen was blood, collected before dendritic cell vaccination. Every receptor here comes from a human donor with glioblastoma. CDR3s include the opening cysteine and the closing phenylalanine or tryptophan. Fields, in order: J gene, D gene, V gene, CDR3 protein. The D gene is left open where the match is weak.

J gene: TRBJ2-5; D gene: -; V gene: TRBV5-1; CDR3 protein: CASSLGQDGPEYF
J gene: TRBJ2-1; D gene: -; V gene: TRBV4-3; CDR3 protein: CASSHGLTNNEQFF
J gene: TRBJ2-7; D gene: TRBD2; V gene: TRBV14; CDR3 protein: CASSKGLAGYEQYF
J gene: TRBJ1-2; D gene: TRBD1; V gene: TRBV18; CDR3 protein: CASSPVRKRSGQDYGYTF
J gene: TRBJ2-3; D gene: TRBD1; V gene: TRBV6-5; CDR3 protein: CASSYGTGPDTQYF
J gene: TRBJ2-1; D gene: TRBD1; V gene: TRBV6-1; CDR3 protein: CASRGTGGGEQFF
J gene: TRBJ2-1; D gene: -; V gene: TRBV27; CDR3 protein: CASTTQASYNEQFF
J gene: TRBJ1-3; D gene: -; V gene: TRBV11-2; CDR3 protein: CASSLDTGTGNTIYF
J gene: TRBJ1-1; D gene: TRBD1; V gene: TRBV19; CDR3 protein: CASSVTGSALTEAFF
J gene: TRBJ1-2; D gene: -; V gene: TRBV30; CDR3 protein: CAWSPGGYGYTF
J gene: TRBJ2-7; D gene: -; V gene: TRBV10-2; CDR3 protein: CASSESGGAWKVDEQYF
J gene: TRBJ1-1; D gene: -; V gene: TRBV6-6; CDR3 protein: CASSPGGQSTEAFF
J gene: TRBJ2-7; D gene: TRBD1; V gene: TRBV6-6; CDR3 protein: CASSYSSGGYEQYF
J gene: TRBJ2-3; D gene: -; V gene: TRBV9; CDR3 protein: CASSGRTTDTQYF
J gene: TRBJ2-7; D gene: -; V gene: TRBV21-1; CDR3 protein: CASSKDARGYEQYF